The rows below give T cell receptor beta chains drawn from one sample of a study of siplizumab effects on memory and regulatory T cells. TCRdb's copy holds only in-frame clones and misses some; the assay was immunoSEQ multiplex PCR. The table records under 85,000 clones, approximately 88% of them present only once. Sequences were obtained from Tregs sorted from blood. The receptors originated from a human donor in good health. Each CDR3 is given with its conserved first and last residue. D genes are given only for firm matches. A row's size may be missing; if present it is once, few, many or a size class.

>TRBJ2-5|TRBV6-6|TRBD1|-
CASSYTSGQGQETQYF
TGTGCCAGCAGTTACACCTCGGGACAGGGCCAAGAGACCCAGTACTTC
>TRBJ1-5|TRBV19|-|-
CARPPGRQAFYSNQPQHF
TGTGCCAGACCTCCGGGACGACAAGCATTTTATAGCAATCAGCCCCAGCATTTT
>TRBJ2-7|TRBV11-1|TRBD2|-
CASSHTGGRVYEQYF
TGTGCCAGCAGCCACACGGGCGGGAGAGTCTACGAGCAGTACTTC
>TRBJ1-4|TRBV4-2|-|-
CASSQEAFNEKLFF
TGTGCCAGCAGCCAAGAAGCCTTTAATGAAAAACTGTTTTTT
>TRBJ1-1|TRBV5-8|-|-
CASSLDRIPNTEAFF
TGTGCCAGCAGCTTAGACAGGATCCCCAACACTGAAGCTTTCTTT
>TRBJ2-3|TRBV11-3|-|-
CASSRRDRTDTQYF
TGTGCCAGCAGCCGGCGGGACCGCACAGATACGCAGTATTTT
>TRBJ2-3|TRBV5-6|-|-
CASSFRVGGPSDTQYF
TGTGCCAGCAGCTTCCGCGTGGGGGGGCCCTCAGATACGCAGTATTTT
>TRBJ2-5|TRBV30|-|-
CAWTGGIGTQYF
TGTGCCTGGACCGGGGGTATTGGGACCCAGTACTTC
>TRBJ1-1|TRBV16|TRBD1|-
CASSAQDRVSSEAFF
TGTGCCAGCAGCGCACAGGACAGGGTGTCTTCTGAAGCTTTCTTT
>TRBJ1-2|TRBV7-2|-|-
CASSLGSIGYTF
TGTGCCAGCAGCTTAGGTAGCATCGGCTACACCTTC
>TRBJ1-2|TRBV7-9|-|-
CASSPGPGVNWNGYTF
TGTGCCAGCAGCCCCGGCCCGGGGGTTAACTGGAATGGCTACACCTTC
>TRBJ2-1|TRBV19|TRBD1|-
CASSGTASYNEQFF
TGTGCCAGTAGTGGGACAGCCTCCTACAATGAGCAGTTCTTC
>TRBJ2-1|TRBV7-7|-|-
CASSLVAGSDNEQFF
TGTGCTAGCAGCTTAGTCGCGGGATCAGACAATGAGCAGTTCTTC
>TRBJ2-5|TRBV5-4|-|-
CASSSRLNQETQYF
TGTGCCAGCAGCTCCCGACTGAACCAAGAGACCCAGTACTTC
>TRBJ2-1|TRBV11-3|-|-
CASSLSLFTYNEQFF
TGTGCCAGCAGCTTAAGTCTATTTACCTACAATGAGCAGTTCTTC
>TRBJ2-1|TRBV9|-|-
CASSVLIGAYNEQFF
TGTGCCAGCAGCGTTTTAATAGGGGCTTACAATGAGCAGTTCTTC
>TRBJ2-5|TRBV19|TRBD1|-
CASSIVFLLDRLSETQYF
TGTGCCAGTAGTATAGTATTTTTATTGGACAGGCTGTCGGAGACCCAGTACTTC
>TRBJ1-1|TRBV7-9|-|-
CASSLSRTVEAFF
TGTGCCAGCAGCTTAAGTAGGACAGTTGAAGCTTTCTTT
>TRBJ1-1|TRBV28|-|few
CASSPTGNTEAFF
TGTGCCAGCAGTCCCACAGGGAACACTGAAGCTTTCTTT
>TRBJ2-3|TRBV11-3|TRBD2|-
CASSFSSGRAGDTQYF
TGTGCCAGCAGCTTCTCAAGCGGGAGGGCCGGAGATACGCAGTATTTT
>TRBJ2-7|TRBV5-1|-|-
CASTPLGRVEHEQYF
TGCGCCAGCACCCCCCTGGGGCGGGTCGAGCACGAGCAGTACTTC
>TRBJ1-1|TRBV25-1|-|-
CASRAGPQRKAFF
TGTGCCAGCAGAGCCGGGCCCCAACGGAAAGCTTTCTTT
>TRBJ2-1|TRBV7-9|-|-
CASSLAIGGEQFF
TGTGCCAGCAGCTTAGCAATAGGAGGTGAGCAGTTCTTC
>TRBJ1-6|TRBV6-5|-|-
CASSYSRGSPLHF
TGTGCCAGCAGTTACTCAAGAGGATCACCCCTCCACTTT